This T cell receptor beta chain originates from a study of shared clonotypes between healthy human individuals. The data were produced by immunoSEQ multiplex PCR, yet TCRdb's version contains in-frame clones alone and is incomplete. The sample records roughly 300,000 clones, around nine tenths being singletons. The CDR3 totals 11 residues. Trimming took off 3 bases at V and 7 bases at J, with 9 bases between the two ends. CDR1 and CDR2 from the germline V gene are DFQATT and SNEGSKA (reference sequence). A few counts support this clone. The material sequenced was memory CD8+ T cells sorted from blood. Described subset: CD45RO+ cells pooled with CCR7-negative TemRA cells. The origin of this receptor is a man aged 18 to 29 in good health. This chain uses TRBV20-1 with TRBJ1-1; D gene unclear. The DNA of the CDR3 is TGCAGTGCTAGTATACAATTTGAAGCTTTCTTT. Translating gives CSASIQFEAFF.